These 25 T cell receptor beta chains were all obtained from the same sample, sequenced in a study of blood T cell repertoires in COVID-19. Clones were sequenced by immunoSEQ multiplex PCR, and TCRdb holds only the in-frame ones, with some missing. The sample lists 290,000 or so clones, approximately 85% occurring once. What was sequenced was peripheral blood. The receptors derive from a man aged 50-59 years with active or convalescent COVID-19.

This chain uses TRBV28 with TRBJ2-7; D is perhaps TRBD1 (6 bases). The CDR3 consists of 12 residues. Deletions cut 4 bases from V and 4 bases from J, with 8 bases between. CDR1 and CDR2 (germline): MDHEN, SYDVKM. The DNA of the CDR3 is TGTGCCAGCAGTTGGGGACAATACGAGCAGTACTTC. Amino acid sequence: CASSWGQYEQYF.

This clone has a handful of counts. The genes are TRBV18 and TRBJ2-1; a weak D match, TRBD2 (5 bases). Germline V CDR1 and CDR2: KGHSH, LQKENI. The CDR3 runs to 16 residues. Trimming left V 5 bases short and J 2 bases short, with 16 bases between. CDR3 nucleotides: TGTGCCAGCTCAACCCTACGAGGGCAGGCCTACAATGAGCAGTTCTTC. This sequence encodes CASSTLRGQAYNEQFF.

This clone was observed once. The chain links TRBV6-1 to TRBJ1-2; D might be TRBD1 (5 bases). Trimming took off 3 bases at V and 2 bases at J, with 10 bases between the two ends. The CDR3 is 14 residues long. Looked up from germline, CDR1 is MNHNS and CDR2 is SASEGT. The CDR3 region is CASSDSGGNYGYTF. CDR3 nucleotides: TGTGCCAGCAGTGATTCGGGGGGGAACTATGGCTACACCTTC.

The chain is built from TRBV9 and TRBJ2-5; 8 nucleotides agree with TRBD2. This CDR3 comprises 15 residues. Germline V gene data show CDR1 as SGDLS and CDR2 as YYNGEE. With 1 base clipped from V and 1 base from J, the junction kept 3 bases outside the gene matches. This chain's CDR3 is CASSVLGTSQETQYF. Written as DNA, the CDR3 is TGTGCCAGCAGCGTACTTGGGACTAGCCAAGAGACCCAGTACTTC.

The chain links TRBV12-3 or TRBV12-4 to TRBJ1-2, with 8 bases matching TRBD1. J lost 4 bases, V lost 3 bases, and 1 base had no gene match. CDR3 length: 13 amino acids. The CDR3 DNA sequence: TGTGCCAGCAGTTTGGGACAGGCCTATGGCTACACCTTC. Translating gives CASSLGQAYGYTF.

The CDR3 sequence: CSASYRDRGDGYTF. The CDR3 DNA reads TGCAGTGCTAGTTACCGGGACAGGGGTGATGGCTACACCTTC. The chain employs TRBV20-1 and TRBJ1-2; 10 bases line up with TRBD1. The junction had 7 bases not matched to a gene; V was cut back by 3 bases and J by 6 bases. Germline assignment: CDR1 DFQATT and CDR2 SNEGSKA (reference sequence). The CDR3 contains 14 residues.

This chain links TRBV5-1 with TRBJ2-5, with D maybe TRBD1 (5 bases). CDR3 size: 14 residues. CDR1 is SGHRS, CDR2 YFSETQ, per germline. V lost 4 bases, J lost 5 bases, and 15 bases lay in between. In nucleotides, the CDR3 is TGCGCCAGCAGCCCCACCAGGGCTTGGGAGACCCAGTACTTC. Translation gives CASSPTRAWETQYF.

A few counts support this clone. The chain has TRBV7-2 and TRBJ1-1, with D maybe TRBD1 (5 bases). CDR1 is SGHTA, CDR2 FQGNSA, per germline. Trimming took off 0 bases at V and 5 bases at J, with 19 bases between the two ends. The CDR3 runs 17 residues. The CDR3 region is CASSLAIFGGKVTEAFF. Written as DNA, the CDR3 is TGTGCCAGCAGCTTAGCGATCTTCGGGGGGAAGGTTACTGAAGCTTTCTTT.

The chain couples TRBV7-9 to TRBJ2-3, with 7 bases identical to TRBD1. This CDR3 has 17 residues. Germline trimming cut 1 base from V and 1 base from J; bases unmatched to any gene: 8. From germline, CDR1 is SEHNR and CDR2 FQNEAQ (reference sequence). The CDR3 reads CASSLEGGNRRTDTQYF. The CDR3 nucleotides read TGTGCCAGCAGCTTAGAAGGGGGCAACAGGCGCACAGATACGCAGTATTTT.

The sample holds a few counts of this clone. The chain couples TRBV30 to TRBJ2-7, with 9 bases aligning to TRBD1. This CDR3 contains 14 residues. V lost 2 bases, J lost 4 bases, and 6 bases stayed unmatched. Per germline, CDR1 GTSNPN and CDR2 SVGIG (reference sequence). The CDR3 coding sequence is TGTGCCTGGAGTTCCGGGACAGGGTTTTACGAGCAGTACTTC. This codes for CAWSSGTGFYEQYF.

This sequence joins TRBV24-1 and TRBJ2-2; possible D gene TRBD2, 6 bases. V dropped 4 bases and J dropped 4 bases, with 9 bases sitting between them. Per germline, CDR1 KGHDR and CDR2 SFDVKD. The CDR3 length is 14 residues. The CDR3 region is CATSEGGSTGELFF. The CDR3 DNA follows: TGTGCCACCAGTGAGGGGGGATCCACCGGGGAGCTGTTTTTT.

This chain uses TRBV9 with TRBJ2-3, with 10 nucleotides matching TRBD1. The CDR3 is made up of 16 amino acids. CDR1 is SGDLS and CDR2 is YYNGEE in the germline V gene. The V and J ends lost 3 bases and 3 bases, in that order; junction bases with no gene match: 7. Here the CDR3 DNA reads TGTGCCAGCAGCGCGAAGACAGGGGGCGAAACAGATACGCAGTATTTT. Translated, it gives CASSAKTGGETDTQYF.

This chain joins TRBV19 and TRBJ1-5; D ambiguous. Per the germline V gene, CDR1 is LNHDA and CDR2 is SQIVND (reference sequence). CDR3 length: 17 amino acids. V was pared by 3 bases and J by 2 bases, with 17 bases between. CDR3 sequence reads: CASSMERGSGGNQPQHF. The CDR3 DNA reads as TGTGCCAGTAGTATGGAGCGAGGTTCCGGAGGCAATCAGCCCCAGCATTTT.

This sequence joins TRBV28 and TRBJ2-3; TRBD2 agrees at 8 bases. V shed 9 bases and J 0 bases; nucleotides not matched to a gene: 5. Germline CDR1 and CDR2: MDHEN and SYDVKM. CDR3 length: 14 amino acids. DNA for the CDR3: TGTGCCAGTGTTACTAGCGGCAGCACAGATACGCAGTATTTT. It is translated as CASVTSGSTDTQYF.

This clone has only one observation. This chain links TRBV2 with TRBJ1-4, with TRBD1 matching over 8 bases. CDR3 size: 15 residues. V lost 4 bases, J lost 5 bases, and 6 bases stayed unmatched. Germline V CDR1 and CDR2: SNHLY, FYNNEI. The CDR3 DNA follows: TGTGCCAGCAGTGGGAGGACAGGGATAAATGAAAAACTGTTTTTT. This sequence encodes CASSGRTGINEKLFF. The full variable domain, in which reference TRBV2 and TRBJ1-4 provide the parts outside the CDR3, is EPEVTQTPSHQVTQMGQEVILRCVPISNHLYFYWYRQILGQKVEFLVSFYNNEISEKSEIFDDQFSVERPDGSNFTLKIRSTKLEDSAMYFCASSGRTGINEKLFFGSGTQLSVL.

A few counts support this clone. This chain connects TRBV7-9 to TRBJ1-6; D is uncertain. Germline V gene sequence: CDR1 SEHNR, CDR2 FQNEAQ (reference sequence). The CDR3 loop spans 14 amino acids. Trimming left V 5 bases short and J 7 bases short, with 12 bases between. The CDR3 sequence: CASSQGLENSPLHF. For the CDR3, the DNA is TGTGCCAGCAGCCAAGGACTGGAGAATTCACCCCTCCACTTT.

This clone was detected only a few times. This rearrangement joins TRBV4-2 to TRBJ1-1, with 9 bases fitting TRBD1. The CDR3 extends over 17 amino acids. CDR1 and CDR2 from the germline V gene are LGHNA and YNFKEQ. Trimming at V came to 0 bases and at J to 4 bases, leaving 9 bases not matched to a gene. CDR3 loop: CASSQDATGGMGTEAFF. CDR3 sequence (DNA): TGTGCCAGCAGCCAAGACGCGACAGGGGGTATGGGCACTGAAGCTTTCTTT.

The rearrangement links TRBV28 to TRBJ2-7, with D maybe TRBD2 (5 bases). Trimming cost V 6 bases and J 2 bases, with 14 bases left between them. CDR1 and CDR2 (germline): MDHEN, SYDVKM. The CDR3 loop spans 14 amino acids. This CDR3 is CASSKLGGAYEQYF. The CDR3 nucleotides are TGTGCCAGCAGCAAGCTAGGAGGAGCCTACGAGCAGTACTTC.

This chain joins TRBV9 and TRBJ1-1, with D possibly being TRBD1 (6 bases). CDR1 SGDLS and CDR2 YYNGEE come from the germline V gene. The CDR3 spans 14 residues. With 4 bases removed from V and 1 base from J, the gap between germline ends came to 11 bases. CDR3 amino acids: CASSPQTGNTEAFF. The DNA for the CDR3 is TGTGCCAGCAGCCCTCAGACAGGGAACACTGAAGCTTTCTTT.

V and J are TRBV5-1 and TRBJ1-3; D is ambiguous. This CDR3 has 15 amino acids. Germline CDR1 and CDR2: SGHRS and YFSETQ. V lost 4 bases and J lost 2, with 13 bases in between. CDR3 loop: CASSRGENPGNTIYF. The CDR3 DNA follows: TGCGCCAGCAGCCGCGGGGAGAACCCTGGAAACACCATATATTTT.

This sequence joins TRBV6-5 and TRBJ2-7; the match to TRBD1 covers 8 bases. The germline V gene has CDR1 MNHEY and CDR2 SVGAGI. V dropped 5 bases and J dropped 9; count of bases not matched to a gene: 3. The CDR3 contains 11 residues. The CDR3 nucleotides are TGTGCCAGCAGTCACAGGGGGGCGCAGTACTTC. Its protein is CASSHRGAQYF.

The genes are TRBV19 and TRBJ2-7; D perhaps matches TRBD2 (7 bases). The CDR3 spans 13 residues. Germline V lookup: CDR1 LNHDA, CDR2 SQIVND (reference sequence). Trimming took 2 bases from V and 6 from J, leaving 11 bases between them. CDR3 loop: CASSIYREGEQYF. The CDR3 coding sequence is TGTGCCAGTAGTATATACAGGGAGGGCGAGCAGTACTTC.

This clone occurred a few times. This chain uses TRBV6-5 with TRBJ1-1; TRBD1 might be the D (6 bases). There are 13 residues in the CDR3. CDR1 is MNHEY and CDR2 is SVGAGI in the germline V gene. With 7 bases removed from V and 1 base from J, the gap between germline ends came to 10 bases. The DNA for the CDR3 is TGTGCCAGCAAATTACAGGGGAACACTGAAGCTTTCTTT. This encodes CASKLQGNTEAFF.

The rearrangement uses TRBV30 and TRBJ1-3; D is ambiguous. The V gene's germline CDR1 is GTSNPN and CDR2 SVGIG (reference sequence). The CDR3 is 15 amino acids. V was trimmed by 0 bases and J by 2 bases, leaving 11 bases between them. DNA for the CDR3: TGTGCCTGGAGTGTAAGAGGGCGGGCTGGAAACACCATATATTTT. Translation gives CAWSVRGRAGNTIYF.

The chain couples TRBV2 to TRBJ1-5, with 9 nucleotides matching TRBD1. Per the germline V gene, CDR1 is SNHLY and CDR2 is FYNNEI. The CDR3 is made up of 18 amino acids. V shed 3 bases and J 4 bases; nucleotides not matched to a gene: 13. CDR3 sequence reads: CASSDILNRDRVNQPQHF. The CDR3 DNA reads TGTGCCAGCAGTGACATTCTGAATCGGGACAGGGTTAATCAGCCCCAGCATTTT.